The next 8 T cell receptor beta chains were all read from a single sample in a study of PD-1 blockade in classical Hodgkin lymphoma. The time point: newly diagnosed, previously untreated cHL patient sample. Only in-frame clones appear in the TCRdb table, and some are missing; sequencing was by immunoSEQ multiplex PCR. The sample contains 47,000 or so clones, more than 75% of which appear only once. The sample consisted of peripheral blood mononuclear cells (PBMCs). Receptors originate from a human donor with classical Hodgkin lymphoma.

The chain carries TRBV18 and TRBJ1-4; 7 positions agree with TRBD1. This CDR3 contains 15 residues. Germline V CDR1 and CDR2: KGHSH, LQKENI. The J segment lost 2 bases and the V segment lost 2 bases, leaving 2 bases of the junction unmatched. The CDR3 nucleotides read TGTGCCAGCTCACCAAGGGGGCATACTAATGAAAAACTGTTTTTT. This encodes CASSPRGHTNEKLFF.

The chain couples TRBV27 to TRBJ2-1; no reliable D call. V lost 2 bases and J lost 4, with 15 bases in between. The CDR3 loop spans 16 amino acids. Germline CDR1 and CDR2: MNHEY and SMNVEV (reference sequence). CDR3: CASSLRIGTFYNEQFF. The CDR3 coding sequence is TGTGCCAGCAGTTTACGGATTGGTACATTTTACAATGAGCAGTTCTTC.

V usage is TRBV18 and J usage is TRBJ1-2; D may be TRBD1 (5 bases). V dropped 3 bases and J dropped 4 bases, with 9 bases sitting between them. This CDR3 region has 13 residues. The germline V gene has CDR1 KGHSH and CDR2 LQKENI. CDR3 nucleotides: TGTGCCAGCTCACCCGACAGTCCCTATGGCTACACCTTC. This encodes CASSPDSPYGYTF.

V gene TRBV29-1 combines with J gene TRBJ2-1; 7 nucleotides align to TRBD2. From germline, CDR1 is SQVTM and CDR2 ANQGSEA. V lost 2 bases and J lost 14; bases outside the gene matches: 6. The CDR3 contains 11 residues. The DNA for the CDR3 is TGCAGCGTTGAACGTGGCGGGGGAGAGTTCTTC. It specifies CSVERGGGEFF.

In its sample, this clone was seen once. The rearrangement links TRBV5-1 to TRBJ1-4; 9 nucleotides match TRBD1. CDR3 length equals 17 residues. V was pared by 4 bases and J by 0 bases, with 7 bases of the junction left unmatched. Per the germline V gene, CDR1 is SGHRS and CDR2 is YFSETQ. CDR3 nucleotides: TGCGCCAGCAGCATGACAGGGGGACAGGCAACTAATGAAAAACTGTTTTTT. This translates into CASSMTGGQATNEKLFF.

This clone is a singleton in its sample. CDR3 amino acids: CASSPSREGYTF. Here the CDR3 DNA reads TGTGCCAGCAGTCCCTCGAGAGAGGGCTACACCTTC. The V gene is TRBV6-1, the J gene TRBJ1-2, with no clear D. This CDR3 spans 12 amino acids. Trimming took 5 bases from V and 8 from J, leaving 12 bases between them. CDR1 is MNHNS, CDR2 SASEGT, per germline.

The CDR3 region has the DNA TGTGCCAGTAGTATTCAAGGGCTAAATGAGCAGTTCTTC. It codes for CASSIQGLNEQFF. The rearrangement links TRBV19 to TRBJ2-1; D is ambiguous. Germline CDR1 LNHDA, CDR2 SQIVND (reference sequence). The CDR3 is 13 amino acids. Trimming stripped 3 bases from V and 7 bases from J, with 10 bases between. The full variable domain, completed using reference TRBV19 and TRBJ2-1, is DGGITQSPKYLFRKEGQNVTLSCEQNLNHDAMYWYRQDPGQGLRLIYYSQIVNDFQKGDIAEGYSVSREKKESFPLTVTSAQKNPTAFYLCASSIQGLNEQFFGPGTRLTVL.

The genes are TRBV7-9 and TRBJ2-5; D is unresolved. The CDR3 is 13 amino acids. With 6 bases removed from V and 2 bases from J, the gap between germline ends came to 10 bases. CDR1 and CDR2 (germline): SEHNR, FQNEAQ (reference sequence). The DNA of the CDR3 is TGTGCCAGCAGTTTCCGGATTCAAGAGACCCAGTACTTC. Residues: CASSFRIQETQYF.